This TCR beta chain was profiled in a study of post-analysis software for immune sequencing data. The CDR3 has 15 amino acids. In the case of this clonotype: Antigen specificity is unknown.

The library was made from cDNA and included unique molecular identifiers. TCRdb processed the PCR reads anew with MiXCR; each CDR3 protein has one entry. The sample lists hundreds of thousands of distinct CDR3 sequences; just under 30% were seen once. Findings and limits, study-wide: The study found TRBV5-6, TRBV5-1 and TRBV20-1 among five or six TRBV segments more frequent in patients than controls.

This receptor was obtained from a girl aged 5-17 years with multiple sclerosis. The rearrangement links TRBV21-1 to TRBJ1-2; the listed D gene, TRBD1, was not tested against the DNA. TRBV21-1 is a documented pseudogene. The specimen sequenced was blood. CDR3 bases: TGTGCCAGCAGCAAGGAGCAAGGGGGGGAGAATGGCTACACCTTC. It translates to CASSKEQGGENGYTF.